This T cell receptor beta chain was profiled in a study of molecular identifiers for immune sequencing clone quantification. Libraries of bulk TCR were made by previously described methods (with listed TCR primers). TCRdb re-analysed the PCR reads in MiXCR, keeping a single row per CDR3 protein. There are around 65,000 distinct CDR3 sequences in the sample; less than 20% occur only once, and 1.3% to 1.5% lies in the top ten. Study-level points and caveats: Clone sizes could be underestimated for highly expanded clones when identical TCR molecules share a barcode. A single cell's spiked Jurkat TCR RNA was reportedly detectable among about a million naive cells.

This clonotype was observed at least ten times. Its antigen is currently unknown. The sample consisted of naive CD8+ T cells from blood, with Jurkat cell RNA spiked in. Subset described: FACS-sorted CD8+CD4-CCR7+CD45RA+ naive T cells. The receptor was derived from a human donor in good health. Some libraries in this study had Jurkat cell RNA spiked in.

This CDR3 reads CASTPFSGGSYNEQFF. CDR3 in DNA: TGTGCCAGTACCCCATTTAGCGGAGGCTCCTACAATGAGCAGTTCTTC. This chain joins TRBV19 and TRBJ2-1; D may be TRBD2 (6 bases). The CDR3 runs 16 residues. Trimming left V 7 bases short and J 0 bases short, with 16 bases between. Germline V gene sequence: CDR1 LNHDA, CDR2 SQIVND (reference sequence).